A single sample gave rise to the 4 T cell receptor beta chains below, sequenced in a study of glioma-infiltrating T cells. TCR alpha and beta CDR3 regions were amplified from RNA using iRepertoire nested multiplex PCR. TCRdb ran MiXCR on the multiplex PCR reads and lists one entry per CDR3 protein. The table records around 44,000 distinct CDR3 sequences, about 22% of them present only once. Specimen: glioma tissue, nonneoplastic brain tissue, or PBMCs (not recorded which). The receptors were sampled from a human donor with low-grade glioma or glioblastoma, undergoing nonglioma brain surgery, or in good health (not recorded which).

The chain combines TRBV20-1 with TRBJ2-3; TRBD2 matches 11 bases. After removal of 6 bases from V and 2 bases from J, the junction contained 7 bases not matched to a gene. The CDR3 totals 15 residues. Germline assignment: CDR1 DFQATT and CDR2 SNEGSKA (reference sequence). The CDR3 sequence: CSASSGRAYTDTQYF. The CDR3 DNA reads as TGCAGTGCCAGTAGCGGGAGGGCCTACACAGATACGCAGTATTTT.

This chain connects TRBV29-1 to TRBJ1-2; 11 bases are a match to TRBD1. CDR3 length: 15 amino acids. V lost 3 bases and J lost 0; bases outside the gene matches: 3. Germline CDR1 is SQVTM and CDR2 is ANQGSEA. The CDR3 loop is CSVDGQGAANYGYTF. DNA for the CDR3: TGCAGCGTTGACGGACAGGGGGCAGCTAACTATGGCTACACCTTC.

This clonotype was recorded many times. The chain joins TRBV6-4 to TRBJ1-5; possible D gene TRBD1, 6 bases. Germline CDR1 MRHNA, CDR2 SNTAGT. This CDR3 region has 13 residues. V was pared by 5 bases and J by 4 bases, with 9 bases between. The CDR3, as DNA: TGTGCCAGCAGTTTGCAGGGGAATCAGCCCCAGCATTTT. Protein product: CASSLQGNQPQHF.

Concerning this clonotype: A read error may be the cause here, since a much bigger clone is one base away. V and J are TRBV4-3 and TRBJ2-7; 9 bases line up with TRBD1. Germline V gene lookup returns CDR1 LGHNA and CDR2 YSLEER. V shed 5 bases and J 5 bases; nucleotides not matched to a gene: 10. CDR3 length equals 15 residues. This chain's CDR3 is CASSISDRGGNEQYF. CDR3 coding DNA: TGCGCCAGCAGCATATCGGACAGGGGAGGGAACGAGCAGTACTTC.